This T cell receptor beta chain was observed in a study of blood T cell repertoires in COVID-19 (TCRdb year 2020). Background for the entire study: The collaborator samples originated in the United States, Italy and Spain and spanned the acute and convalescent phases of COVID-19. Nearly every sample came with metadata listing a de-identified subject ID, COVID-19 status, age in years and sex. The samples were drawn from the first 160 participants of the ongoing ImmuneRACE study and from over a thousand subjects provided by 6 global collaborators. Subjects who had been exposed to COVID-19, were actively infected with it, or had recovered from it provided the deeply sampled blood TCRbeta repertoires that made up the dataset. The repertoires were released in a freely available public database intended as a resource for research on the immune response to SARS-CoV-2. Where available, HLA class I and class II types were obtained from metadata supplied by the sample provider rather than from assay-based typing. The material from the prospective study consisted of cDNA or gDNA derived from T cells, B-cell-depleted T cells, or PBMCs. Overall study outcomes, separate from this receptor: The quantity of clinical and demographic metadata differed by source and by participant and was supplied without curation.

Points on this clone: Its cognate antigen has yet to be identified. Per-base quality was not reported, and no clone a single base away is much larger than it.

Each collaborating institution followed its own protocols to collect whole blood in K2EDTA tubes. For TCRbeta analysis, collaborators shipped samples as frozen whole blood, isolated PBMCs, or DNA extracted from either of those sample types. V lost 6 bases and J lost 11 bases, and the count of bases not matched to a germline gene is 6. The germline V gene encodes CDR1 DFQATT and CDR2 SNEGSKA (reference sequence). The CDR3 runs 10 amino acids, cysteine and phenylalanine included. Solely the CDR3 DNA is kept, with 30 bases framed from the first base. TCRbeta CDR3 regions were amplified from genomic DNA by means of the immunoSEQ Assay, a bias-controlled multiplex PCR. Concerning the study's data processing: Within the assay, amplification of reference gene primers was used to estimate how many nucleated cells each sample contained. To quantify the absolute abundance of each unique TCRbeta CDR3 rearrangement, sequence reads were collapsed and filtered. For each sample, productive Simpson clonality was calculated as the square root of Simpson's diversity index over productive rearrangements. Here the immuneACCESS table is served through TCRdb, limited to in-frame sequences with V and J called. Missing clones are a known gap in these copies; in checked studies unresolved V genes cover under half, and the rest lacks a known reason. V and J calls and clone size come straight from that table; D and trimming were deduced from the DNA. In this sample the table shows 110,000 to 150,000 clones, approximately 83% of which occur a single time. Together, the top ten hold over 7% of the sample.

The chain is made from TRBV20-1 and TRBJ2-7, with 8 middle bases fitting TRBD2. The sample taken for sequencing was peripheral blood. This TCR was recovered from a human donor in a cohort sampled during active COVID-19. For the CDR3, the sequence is CSARSGLEYF. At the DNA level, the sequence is TGCAGTGCCCGCTCGGGACTAGAGTACTTC.